Shown below are 21 T cell receptor beta chains from a single sample sequenced in a study of T cell repertoires in cytomegalovirus infection. Using its own MiXCR run on the reads, TCRdb lists one record per CDR3 protein. The repertoire has about 530,000 distinct CDR3 sequences, around a quarter of them found once; the top ten carry 13%. The sequencing input was PBMCs. These receptors were obtained from a human donor in good health (CMV status not recorded). Some clones in this sample may be carry-over from other donors' samples.

This sequence joins TRBV4-2 and TRBJ2-5; 7 nucleotides align to TRBD2. J lost 4 bases, V lost 0 bases, and 8 bases had no gene match. Germline-derived CDR1 and CDR2 are LGHNA and YNFKEQ. The CDR3 extends over 16 amino acids. As DNA, the CDR3 is TGTGCCAGCAGCCAAGACAATGCGGGAGAGACAGAGACCCAGTACTTC. Its translation is CASSQDNAGETETQYF.

The chain couples TRBV7-8 to TRBJ2-3, with TRBD2 identical over 10 bases. V dropped 0 bases and J dropped 1; count of bases not matched to a gene: 4. This CDR3 has 17 residues. The V gene's germline CDR1 is SGHVS and CDR2 FQNEAQ. CDR3 DNA: TGTGCCAGCAGCTTAGCGGGAGGGACTAGCGGCACAGATACGCAGTATTTT. It codes for CASSLAGGTSGTDTQYF. Complete variable domain (other parts from reference TRBV7-8 and TRBJ2-3): GAGVSQSPRYKVAKRGQDVALRCDPISGHVSLFWYQQALGQGPEFLTYFQNEAQLDKSGLPSDRFFAERPEGSVSTLKIQRTQQEDSAVYLCASSLAGGTSGTDTQYFGPGTRLTVL.

In this sample, this clonotype turned up many times. The J gene is TRBJ2-1, the V gene TRBV7-2; the match to TRBD2 covers 12 bases. The germline V gene encodes CDR1 SGHTA and CDR2 FQGNSA. With 5 bases clipped from V and 6 bases from J, the junction kept 8 bases outside the gene matches. CDR3 length: 16 residues. Here the CDR3 reads CASSLFLTSGSNEQFF. For the CDR3, the DNA is TGTGCCAGCAGCCTCTTTTTGACTAGCGGGAGCAATGAGCAGTTCTTC.

The chain recombines TRBV19 with TRBJ2-1; 11 bases fit TRBD2. The CDR3 spans 13 residues. The germline V gene has CDR1 LNHDA and CDR2 SQIVND (reference sequence). V shed 6 bases, J shed 6 bases, and the junction held 1 base outside the gene matches. Here the CDR3 DNA reads TGTGCCAGTAGGACTAGCGGGATCAATGAGCAGTTCTTC. Residues: CASRTSGINEQFF.

This chain links TRBV30 with TRBJ2-7; D assignment may be TRBD1 or TRBD2 (7 bases each). The CDR3 spans 15 residues. The germline gives CDR1 GTSNPN, CDR2 SVGIG (reference sequence). V was shortened by 2 bases and J by 3 bases, with 17 bases between the two germline ends. The CDR3 protein is CAWSPGEGAFYEQYV. In nucleotides, the CDR3 is TGTGCCTGGAGTCCCGGGGAGGGGGCGTTCTACGAGCAGTACGTC.

This rearrangement joins TRBV19 to TRBJ2-1; 7 bases match TRBD1. V lost 10 bases and J lost 9; bases outside the gene matches: 15. The CDR3 has 14 residues. Germline V gives CDR1 LNHDA, CDR2 SQIVND (reference sequence). The CDR3: CATRRDRRPSEQFF. As DNA, the CDR3 is TGTGCCACTCGAAGGGACAGAAGGCCAAGTGAGCAGTTCTTC.

The chain uses TRBV7-9 and TRBJ2-7, with a weak D call TRBD1 (6 bases). Per the germline V gene, CDR1 is SEHNR and CDR2 is FQNEAQ (reference sequence). Trimming shortened V by 2 bases and J by 4 bases, and 24 bases separated the two germline ends. The CDR3 has 18 residues. CDR3 nucleotides: TGTGCCAGCAGCTTAACCTTGGACAGCCAGAATCCTCCATACGAGCAGTACTTC. It specifies CASSLTLDSQNPPYEQYF.

The V and J genes are TRBV6-2 or TRBV6-3 and TRBJ2-2; no reliable D call. This CDR3 contains 15 residues. V shed 5 bases and J shed 0 bases, with 10 bases lying between them. Germline V gene data show CDR1 as MNHEY and CDR2 as SVGEGT. CDR3 coding DNA: TGTGCCAGCAGTCCCTGGGCCACGAACACCGGGGAGCTGTTTTTT. Protein product: CASSPWATNTGELFF.

This clonotype has only a few counts. The V gene is TRBV7-3, the J gene TRBJ2-2; TRBD1 matches 8 bases. Trimming removed 5 bases from V and 6 bases from J; junction bases left unmatched: 8. The CDR3 loop spans 15 amino acids. Germline V gene data show CDR1 as SGHTA and CDR2 as FQGTGA. The CDR3 coding sequence is TGTGCCAGCAGCCGCGGACAGGGTGGTTCCGGGGAGCTGTTTTTT. This sequence encodes CASSRGQGGSGELFF.

This clonotype was observed a handful of times. The chain has TRBV6-4 and TRBJ2-7; 8 nucleotides match TRBD2. V dropped 0 bases and J dropped 6; count of bases not matched to a gene: 1. The CDR3 consists of 13 residues. Germline CDR1 reads MRHNA; CDR2 reads SNTAGT. CDR3 loop: CASSDSGTSEQYF. In DNA form, the CDR3 reads TGTGCCAGCAGTGACTCGGGGACTAGCGAGCAGTACTTC.

The chain links TRBV7-6 to TRBJ2-3; 10 nucleotides agree with TRBD1. The CDR3 covers 15 residues. The V and J ends lost 5 bases and 5 bases, in that order; junction bases with no gene match: 7. The V gene's germline CDR1 is SGHVS and CDR2 FNYEAQ. The chain's CDR3 is CASSGLWDRGDTQYF. The CDR3 region has the DNA TGTGCCAGCAGCGGGCTCTGGGACAGGGGAGATACGCAGTATTTT.

The chain combines TRBV7-6 with TRBJ2-7, with D perhaps matching TRBD2 (7 bases). CDR1 and CDR2 from the germline V gene are SGHVS and FNYEAQ. The ends were cut back, 3 bases at V and 6 bases at J, with 12 bases in the middle. The CDR3 spans 13 residues. DNA of the CDR3: TGTGCCAGCAGCTTTCGGGGGGCGGTCGAGCAGTACGTC. This encodes CASSFRGAVEQYV.

The chain has TRBV12-3 or TRBV12-4 and TRBJ2-2, with D possibly matching TRBD2 (6 bases). V shed 7 bases and J shed 6 bases, with 21 bases lying between them. CDR3 length: 16 residues. The CDR3 sequence is CASTGGTSSRAGELFF. DNA of the CDR3: TGTGCCAGCACCGGGGGAACTAGTTCCCGCGCCGGGGAGCTGTTTTTT.

This chain uses TRBV10-3 with TRBJ2-6, with 11 positions matching TRBD2. Trimming removed 11 bases from V and 0 bases from J; junction bases left unmatched: 9. The germline CDR1 and CDR2 sequences are ENHRY and SYGVKD. The CDR3 contains 17 residues. CDR3 DNA sequence: TGTGCCGCAACACACACTAGCGGGAGCTCTGGGGCCAACGTCCTGACTTTC. As protein: CAATHTSGSSGANVLTF.

This clonotype has a count of ten or more. The chain joins TRBV7-2 to TRBJ1-1, with D uncertain. This CDR3 comprises 14 residues. Between the trimmed V and J ends, which lost 5 bases and 5 bases, there was a span of 15 bases. CDR1 is SGHTA, CDR2 FQGNSA, per germline. CDR3 coding DNA: TGTGCCAGCAGCCACCCGGGAGAGAGGACTGAAGCTTTCTTT. This sequence encodes CASSHPGERTEAFF.

This clonotype has at least ten counts. The chain uses TRBV7-2 and TRBJ2-2; D is tentatively TRBD1 or TRBD2 (6 bases each). The V gene's germline CDR1 is SGHTA and CDR2 FQGNSA. The CDR3 sequence is 17 residues long. The ends were cut back, 0 bases at V and 4 bases at J, with 15 bases in the middle. Written as DNA, the CDR3 is TGTGCCAGCAGCTTAGCCTCTGGGGGGACAAGCACCGGGGAGCTGTTTTTT. Protein product: CASSLASGGTSTGELFF.

This clonotype was counted ten times or more. In DNA, the CDR3 is TGTGCCAGCAGCTTAGTTTCTAGCGGGAGTTCTTACGAGCAGTACTTC. Protein: CASSLVSSGSSYEQYF. V usage is TRBV7-8 and J usage is TRBJ2-7, with 10 nucleotides matching TRBD2. The CDR3 runs 16 residues. Germline CDR1 SGHVS, CDR2 FQNEAQ. V trimming: 1 base; J trimming: 4 bases; junction bases outside the gene matches: 7.

This chain connects TRBV2 to TRBJ2-1; TRBD2 matches 16 bases. This CDR3 has 17 amino acids. The germline V gene encodes CDR1 SNHLY and CDR2 FYNNEI. Trimming cost V 5 bases and J 5 bases; bases outside gene matches: 6. The DNA of the CDR3 is TGTGCCAGCAGTATACCGGGACTAGCGGGGGGGGACAATGAGCAGTTCTTC. This translates into CASSIPGLAGGDNEQFF.

This clonotype was counted between two and nine times. V is TRBV7-7 and J is TRBJ2-5, with D unresolved. There are 14 residues in the CDR3. V dropped 5 bases and J dropped 5 bases, with 15 bases sitting between them. The germline V gene has CDR1 SSHAT and CDR2 FNYEAQ (reference sequence). The CDR3 nucleotides read TGTGCCAGCAGCCCTGTGGCCTCGCGGGAGACCCAGTACTTC. It is translated as CASSPVASRETQYF.

In this sample, this clonotype turned up many times. The chain couples TRBV10-3 to TRBJ2-2, with 10 bases aligning to TRBD2. This CDR3 is built from 15 residues. Looked up from germline, CDR1 is ENHRY and CDR2 is SYGVKD. The V and J ends lost 10 bases and 4 bases, in that order; junction bases with no gene match: 9. CDR3 loop: CATSASGSSTGELFF. The DNA of the CDR3 is TGTGCCACCAGCGCTAGCGGGAGCTCCACCGGGGAGCTGTTTTTT.

V usage is TRBV27 and J usage is TRBJ2-1, with D uncertain. CDR1 and CDR2 from the germline V gene are MNHEY and SMNVEV (reference sequence). The CDR3 runs to 11 residues. V was trimmed by 8 bases and J by 3 bases, leaving 5 bases between them. The CDR3 DNA sequence: TGTGCCAGCGCTTTCTACAATGAGCAGTTCTTC. It specifies CASAFYNEQFF.